The 15 T cell receptor beta chains listed next were all sequenced from one sample in a study of shared clonotypes between healthy human individuals. The data were produced by immunoSEQ multiplex PCR, yet TCRdb's version contains in-frame clones alone and is incomplete. The data contain 550,000 to 800,000 clones, about 90% of them seen just once; the ten biggest clones take up about a third. Specimen: memory CD8+ T cells from PBMCs. Described subset: CD45RO+ cells pooled with CCR7-negative TemRA cells. Receptors originate from a man aged 18 to 30 in good health. Some clones in this sample may be carry-over from other donors' samples.

The chain carries TRBV5-4 and TRBJ2-3, with D uncertain. CDR1 and CDR2 from the germline V gene are SGHNT and YYREEE (reference sequence). V lost 1 base to trimming and J lost 1 base, with 7 bases between them. The CDR3 is 14 amino acids. The CDR3 region is CASSLYPGTDTQYF. DNA of the CDR3: TGTGCCAGCAGCTTGTACCCGGGCACAGATACGCAGTATTTT.

This clone has just one count. The chain combines TRBV29-1 with TRBJ2-4; unclear D gene. V shed 0 bases and J shed 8 bases, with 11 bases lying between them. CDR3 length equals 13 residues. The germline V gene encodes CDR1 SQVTM and CDR2 ANQGSEA. The DNA of the CDR3 is TGCAGCGTTGAAGATCGGCTAGTACACATTCAGTACTTC. Its protein is CSVEDRLVHIQYF.

This clone showed up just once. The chain recombines TRBV27 with TRBJ1-3, with D unclear. Per germline, CDR1 MNHEY and CDR2 SMNVEV (reference sequence). V was trimmed by 6 bases and J by 0 bases, leaving 12 bases between them. The CDR3 spans 15 residues. DNA of the CDR3: TGTGCCAGCAGCTCTCTGAGTAGCTCTGGAAACACCATATATTTT. This sequence encodes CASSSLSSSGNTIYF.

This chain uses TRBV2 with TRBJ2-1, with D perhaps TRBD1 or TRBD2 (5 bases each). Trimming shortened V by 3 bases and J by 8 bases, and 20 bases separated the two germline ends. The CDR3 has 16 residues. CDR1 and CDR2 (germline): SNHLY, FYNNEI. CDR3 in DNA: TGTGCCAGCAGTGATATCCTGGGACGTTCTAAGGATGAGCAGTTCTTC. Translated: CASSDILGRSKDEQFF.

A single count supports this clone. The rearrangement joins TRBV4-3 to TRBJ2-1, with TRBD2 matching 10 bases. Germline V gives CDR1 LGHNA, CDR2 YSLEER. There are 15 residues in the CDR3. The V segment lost 1 base and the J segment 7 bases; nucleotides outside the gene matches: 4. CDR3 coding DNA: TGCGCCAGCAGCCAAGGAAGCGGGAGGGTGAATGAGCAGTTCTTC. It yields the protein CASSQGSGRVNEQFF.

The chain has TRBV4-3 and TRBJ2-7; D might be TRBD1 (5 bases). This CDR3 has 16 amino acids. The ends were cut back, 0 bases at V and 3 bases at J, with 15 bases in the middle. Germline lookup yields CDR1 LGHNA and CDR2 YSLEER. CDR3 residues: CASSQDDRGYYYEQYF. DNA of the CDR3: TGCGCCAGCAGCCAAGATGATAGGGGTTACTACTACGAGCAGTACTTC.

This sequence joins TRBV7-2 and TRBJ2-1; D call uncertain. Trimming took off 10 bases at V and 7 bases at J, with 11 bases between the two ends. This CDR3 is 11 amino acids long. Germline assignment: CDR1 SGHTA and CDR2 FQGNSA. CDR3 region: CAIPSGNEQFF. In DNA, the CDR3 is TGTGCCATCCCATCTGGGAATGAGCAGTTCTTC. Variable domain in full (rest from reference TRBV7-2 and TRBJ2-1): GAGVSQSPSNKVTEKGKDVELRCDPISGHTALYWYRQSLGQGLEFLIYFQGNSAPDKSGLPSDRFSAERTGGSVSTLTIQRTQQEDSAVYLCAIPSGNEQFFGPGTRLTVL.

The genes are TRBV27 and TRBJ2-7, with 8 bases aligning to TRBD1. The V gene's germline CDR1 is MNHEY and CDR2 SMNVEV (reference sequence). The CDR3 is 14 residues long. Trimming at V came to 2 bases and at J to 2 bases, leaving 2 bases not matched to a gene. The CDR3 DNA follows: TGTGCCAGCAGTTTACAGGGGGCTCCCTACGAGCAGTACTTC. Translating gives CASSLQGAPYEQYF.

V usage is TRBV27 and J usage is TRBJ2-1; D might be TRBD2 (6 bases). This CDR3 is 14 amino acids long. Trimming shortened V by 2 bases and J by 7 bases, and 12 bases separated the two germline ends. CDR1 is MNHEY, CDR2 SMNVEV, per germline (reference sequence). The CDR3 is CASSLTGTPNEQFF. DNA for the CDR3: TGTGCCAGCAGTTTAACCGGGACTCCGAATGAGCAGTTCTTC.

The gene calls are TRBV28 and TRBJ2-5; perhaps TRBD1 as D (5 bases). The CDR3 has 14 amino acids. Looked up from germline, CDR1 is MDHEN and CDR2 is SYDVKM. The V gene lost 7 bases and the J gene lost 5 bases, with 17 bases spanning the gap. The chain's CDR3 is CASTPPGSVETQYF. DNA of the CDR3: TGTGCCAGCACCCCCCCAGGGTCGGTGGAGACCCAGTACTTC.

The rearrangement joins TRBV10-3 to TRBJ2-7; 10 nucleotides match TRBD1. The germline gives CDR1 ENHRY, CDR2 SYGVKD. Unmatched junction bases numbered 5, after V lost 0 bases and J lost 6 bases. CDR3 length equals 15 residues. CDR3 amino acids: CAISESAGQGPEQYF. CDR3 coding DNA: TGTGCCATCAGTGAGTCAGCGGGACAGGGGCCCGAGCAGTACTTC.

CDR3: CASSHDRTGNEQFF. The CDR3 DNA follows: TGCGCCAGCAGCCACGATCGGACAGGGAATGAGCAGTTCTTC. The V call is TRBV4-3, the J call TRBJ2-1, with 8 bases aligning to TRBD1. After removal of 3 bases from V and 7 bases from J, the junction contained 5 bases not matched to a gene. This CDR3 region has 14 residues. CDR1 LGHNA and CDR2 YSLEER come from the germline V gene.

The chain couples TRBV9 to TRBJ2-2; D is ambiguous. Germline-derived CDR1 and CDR2 are SGDLS and YYNGEE. The length of the CDR3 is 15 residues. Trimming took off 3 bases at V and 6 bases at J, with 15 bases between the two ends. The CDR3 nucleotides read TGTGCCAGCAGCGCCCTTCTAGGCGTGGCCGGGGAGCTGTTTTTT. Its translation is CASSALLGVAGELFF.

The chain couples TRBV7-9 to TRBJ2-7; D uncertain. Per the germline V gene, CDR1 is SEHNR and CDR2 is FQNEAQ (reference sequence). Between the trimmed V and J ends, which lost 5 bases and 0 bases, there was a span of 14 bases. The CDR3 sequence is 15 residues long. CDR3 nucleotides: TGTGCCAGCAGCCAACCTCCAGGCCCCTCCTACGAGCAGTACTTC. Its protein is CASSQPPGPSYEQYF.

V and J are TRBV6-1 and TRBJ2-2; 9 bases match TRBD1. Losses at the gene ends were 11 bases for V and 0 bases for J; bases not matched to a gene: 7. The CDR3 length is 15 residues. Per germline, CDR1 MNHNS and CDR2 SASEGT. This chain's CDR3 is CAGQGIVSNTGELFF. The CDR3 DNA follows: TGTGCCGGACAGGGGATCGTGTCGAACACCGGGGAGCTGTTTTTT.